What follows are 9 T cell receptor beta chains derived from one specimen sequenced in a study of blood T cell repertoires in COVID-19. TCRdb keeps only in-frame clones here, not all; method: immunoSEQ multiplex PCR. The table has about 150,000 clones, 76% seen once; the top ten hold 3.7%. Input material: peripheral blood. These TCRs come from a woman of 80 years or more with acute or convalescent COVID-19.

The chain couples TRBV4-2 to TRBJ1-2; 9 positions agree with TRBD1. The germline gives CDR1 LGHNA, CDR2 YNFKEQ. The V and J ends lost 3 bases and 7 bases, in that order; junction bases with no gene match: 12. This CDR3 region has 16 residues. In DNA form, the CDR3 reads TGTGCCAGCAGCCAGCCACAGGGGGCAACCGTGAGTGGCTACACCTTC. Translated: CASSQPQGATVSGYTF.

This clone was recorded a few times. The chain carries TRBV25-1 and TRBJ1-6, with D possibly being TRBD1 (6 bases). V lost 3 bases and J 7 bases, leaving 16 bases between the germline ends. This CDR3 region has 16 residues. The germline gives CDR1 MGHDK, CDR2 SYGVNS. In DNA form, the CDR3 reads TGTGCCAGCAGTGACGCGCAGACAGGTGGGAATTCACCCCTCCACTTT. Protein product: CASSDAQTGGNSPLHF.

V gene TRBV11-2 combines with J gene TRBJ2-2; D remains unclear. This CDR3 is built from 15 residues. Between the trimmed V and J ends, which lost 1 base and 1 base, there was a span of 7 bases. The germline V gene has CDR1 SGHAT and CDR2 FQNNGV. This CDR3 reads CASSLVGLNTGELFF. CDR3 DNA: TGTGCCAGCAGCTTAGTTGGCCTGAACACCGGGGAGCTGTTTTTT.

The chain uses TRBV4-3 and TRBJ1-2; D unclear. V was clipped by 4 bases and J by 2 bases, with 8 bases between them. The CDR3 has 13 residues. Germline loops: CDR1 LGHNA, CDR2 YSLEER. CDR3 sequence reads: CASSPRGNYGYTF. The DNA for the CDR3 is TGCGCCAGCAGCCCACGGGGAAACTATGGCTACACCTTC.

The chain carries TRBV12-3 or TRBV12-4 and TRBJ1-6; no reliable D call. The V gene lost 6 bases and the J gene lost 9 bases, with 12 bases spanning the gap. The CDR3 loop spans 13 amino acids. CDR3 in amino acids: CASSRLEGSPLHF. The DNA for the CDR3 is TGTGCCAGCAGCCGACTTGAGGGTTCACCCCTCCACTTT.

Here the CDR3 reads CASSGGRTSPLHF. The DNA of the CDR3 is TGTGCCAGTTCAGGGGGCCGAACTTCACCCCTCCACTTT. J is TRBJ1-6 and V is TRBV2; 8 nucleotides match TRBD1. This CDR3 spans 13 amino acids. The trim removed 9 bases at V and 9 bases at J, leaving 7 bases unmatched. Germline assignment: CDR1 SNHLY and CDR2 FYNNEI.

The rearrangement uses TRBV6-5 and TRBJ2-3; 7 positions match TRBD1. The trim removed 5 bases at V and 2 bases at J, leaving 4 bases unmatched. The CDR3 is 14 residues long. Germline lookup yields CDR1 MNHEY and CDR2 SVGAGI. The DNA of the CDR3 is TGTGCCAGCAGTCGGGACAGACCCACAGATACGCAGTATTTT. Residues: CASSRDRPTDTQYF.

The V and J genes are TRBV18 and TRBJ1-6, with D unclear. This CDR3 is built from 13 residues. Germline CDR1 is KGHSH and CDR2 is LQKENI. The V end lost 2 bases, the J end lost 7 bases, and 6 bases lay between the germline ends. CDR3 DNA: TGTGCCAGCTCACCAATCGAGAATTCACCCCTCCACTTT. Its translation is CASSPIENSPLHF.

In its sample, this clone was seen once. CDR3 DNA sequence: TGTGCCTGGAGTAGTAATGGGGACACCTACGAGCAGTACTTC. It yields the protein CAWSSNGDTYEQYF. The rearrangement joins TRBV30 to TRBJ2-7, with D maybe TRBD1 (6 bases). V was cut by 2 bases and J by 2 bases, with 13 bases left in between. Germline lookup yields CDR1 GTSNPN and CDR2 SVGIG (reference sequence). CDR3 length equals 14 residues.